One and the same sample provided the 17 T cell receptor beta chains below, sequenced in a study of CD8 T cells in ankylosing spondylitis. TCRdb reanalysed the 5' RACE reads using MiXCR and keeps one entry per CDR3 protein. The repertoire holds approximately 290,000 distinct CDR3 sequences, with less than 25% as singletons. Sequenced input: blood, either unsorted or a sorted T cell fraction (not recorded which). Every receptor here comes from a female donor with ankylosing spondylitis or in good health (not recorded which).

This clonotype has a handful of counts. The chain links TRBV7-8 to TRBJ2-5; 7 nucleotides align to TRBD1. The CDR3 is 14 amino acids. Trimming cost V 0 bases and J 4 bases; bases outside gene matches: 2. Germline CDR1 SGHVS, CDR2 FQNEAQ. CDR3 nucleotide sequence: TGTGCCAGCAGCTTAGCTAGGGGGCCAGAGACCCAGTACTTC. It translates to CASSLARGPETQYF.

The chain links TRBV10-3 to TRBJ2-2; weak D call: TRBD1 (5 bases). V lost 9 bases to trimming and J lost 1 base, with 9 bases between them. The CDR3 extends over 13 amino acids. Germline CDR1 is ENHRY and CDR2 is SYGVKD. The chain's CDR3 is CAMSRVNTGELFF. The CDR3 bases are TGTGCCATGTCCAGGGTGAACACCGGGGAGCTGTTTTTT.

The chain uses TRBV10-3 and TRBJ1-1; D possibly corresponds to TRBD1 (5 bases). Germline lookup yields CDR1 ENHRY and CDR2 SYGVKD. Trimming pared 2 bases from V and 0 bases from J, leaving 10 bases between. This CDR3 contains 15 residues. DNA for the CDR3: TGTGCCATCAGTGAGCGTAGACAGATGAACACTGAAGCTTTCTTT. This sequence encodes CAISERRQMNTEAFF.

CDR3 in amino acids: CASSPESETQYF. The CDR3 DNA reads as TGTGCCAGCAGCCCCGAATCGGAGACCCAGTACTTC. This chain connects TRBV7-9 to TRBJ2-5; D ambiguous. Germline loops: CDR1 SEHNR, CDR2 FQNEAQ (reference sequence). This CDR3 is 12 amino acids long. Trimming took 5 bases from V and 5 from J, leaving 9 bases between them.

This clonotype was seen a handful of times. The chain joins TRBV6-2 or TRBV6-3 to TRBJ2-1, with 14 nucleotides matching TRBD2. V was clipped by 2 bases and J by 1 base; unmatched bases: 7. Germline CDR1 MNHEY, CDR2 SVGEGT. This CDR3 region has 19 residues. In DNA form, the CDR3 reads TGTGCCAGCAGTTACCCGGGACTAGCGGGAGAGAGGTCCTACAATGAGCAGTTCTTC. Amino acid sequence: CASSYPGLAGERSYNEQFF.

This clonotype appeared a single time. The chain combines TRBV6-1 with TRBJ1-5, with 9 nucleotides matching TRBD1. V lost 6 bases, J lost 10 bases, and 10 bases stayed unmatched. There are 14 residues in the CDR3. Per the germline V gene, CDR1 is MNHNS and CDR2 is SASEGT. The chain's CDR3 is CASRRTGEGRPQHF. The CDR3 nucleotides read TGTGCCAGCAGACGGACAGGGGAAGGTCGACCCCAGCATTTT.

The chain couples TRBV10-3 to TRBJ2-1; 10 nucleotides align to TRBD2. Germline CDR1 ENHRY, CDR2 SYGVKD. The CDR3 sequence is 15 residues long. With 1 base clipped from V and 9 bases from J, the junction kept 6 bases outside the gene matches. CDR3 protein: CAISEFEREGREQFF. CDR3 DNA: TGTGCCATCAGTGAGTTTGAGCGGGAGGGCCGTGAGCAGTTCTTC.

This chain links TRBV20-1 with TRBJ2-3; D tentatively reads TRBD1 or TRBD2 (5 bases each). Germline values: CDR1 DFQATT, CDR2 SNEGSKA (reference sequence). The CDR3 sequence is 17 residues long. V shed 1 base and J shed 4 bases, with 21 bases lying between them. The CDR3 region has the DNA TGCAGTGCTAGAGCCCGGGACCCAAGGGTTCTACCAGATACGCAGTATTTT. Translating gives CSARARDPRVLPDTQYF.

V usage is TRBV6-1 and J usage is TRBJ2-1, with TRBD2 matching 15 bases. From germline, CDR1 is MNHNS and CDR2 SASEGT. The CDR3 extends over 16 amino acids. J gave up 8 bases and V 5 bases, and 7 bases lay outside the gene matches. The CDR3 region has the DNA TGTGCCAGCAGTAGGTGGACTAGCGGGGGGGCGGATGAGCAGTTCTTC. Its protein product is CASSRWTSGGADEQFF.

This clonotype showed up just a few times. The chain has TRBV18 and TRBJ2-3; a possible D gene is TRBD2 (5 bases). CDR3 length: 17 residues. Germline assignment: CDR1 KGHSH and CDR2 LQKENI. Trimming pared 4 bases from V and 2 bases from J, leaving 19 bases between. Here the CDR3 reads CASSLRLAPTNTDTQYF. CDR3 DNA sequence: TGTGCCAGCTCACTCCGATTAGCGCCGACTAACACAGATACGCAGTATTTT.

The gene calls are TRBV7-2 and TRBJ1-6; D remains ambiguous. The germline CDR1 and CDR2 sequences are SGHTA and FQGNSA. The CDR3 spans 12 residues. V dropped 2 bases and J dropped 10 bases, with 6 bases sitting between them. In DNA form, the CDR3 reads TGTGCCAGCAGCTTATGGGCCTCACCCCTCCACTTT. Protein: CASSLWASPLHF.

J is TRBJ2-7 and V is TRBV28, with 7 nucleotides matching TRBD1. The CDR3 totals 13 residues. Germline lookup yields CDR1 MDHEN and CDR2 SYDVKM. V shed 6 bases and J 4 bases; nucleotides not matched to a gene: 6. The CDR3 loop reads CASRLGGAYEQYF. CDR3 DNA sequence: TGTGCCAGCAGGTTAGGGGGCGCGTACGAGCAGTACTTC.

This CDR3 reads CASSSTFSGSETQYF. CDR3 sequence (DNA): TGTGCCAGCAGCTCCACCTTCAGCGGGAGCGAGACCCAGTACTTC. The J gene is TRBJ2-5, the V gene TRBV7-9; 8 bases fit TRBD2. The junction had 9 bases not matched to a gene; V was cut back by 4 bases and J by 5 bases. The V gene's germline CDR1 is SEHNR and CDR2 FQNEAQ (reference sequence). The CDR3 loop spans 15 amino acids.

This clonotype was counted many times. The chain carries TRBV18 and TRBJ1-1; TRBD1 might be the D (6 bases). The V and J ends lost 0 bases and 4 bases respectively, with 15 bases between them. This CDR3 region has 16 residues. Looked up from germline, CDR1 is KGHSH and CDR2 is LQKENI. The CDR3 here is CASSPPGGGASTEAFF. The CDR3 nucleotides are TGTGCCAGCTCACCACCCGGAGGGGGGGCGAGCACTGAAGCTTTCTTT.

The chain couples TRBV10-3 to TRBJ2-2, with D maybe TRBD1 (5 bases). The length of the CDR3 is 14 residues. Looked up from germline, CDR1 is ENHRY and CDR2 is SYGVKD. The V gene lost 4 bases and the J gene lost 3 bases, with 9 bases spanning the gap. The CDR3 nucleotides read TGTGCCATCAGTGGCACAGGACACACCGGGGAGCTGTTTTTT. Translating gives CAISGTGHTGELFF.

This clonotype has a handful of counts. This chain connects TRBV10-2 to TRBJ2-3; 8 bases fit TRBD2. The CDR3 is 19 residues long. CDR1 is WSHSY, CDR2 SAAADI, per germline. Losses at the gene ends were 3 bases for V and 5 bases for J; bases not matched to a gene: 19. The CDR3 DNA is TGCGCCAGCAGTGAAACCCTCTCTCTTCTGCGGGAGGCTGAAGATACGCAGTATTTT. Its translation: CASSETLSLLREAEDTQYF.

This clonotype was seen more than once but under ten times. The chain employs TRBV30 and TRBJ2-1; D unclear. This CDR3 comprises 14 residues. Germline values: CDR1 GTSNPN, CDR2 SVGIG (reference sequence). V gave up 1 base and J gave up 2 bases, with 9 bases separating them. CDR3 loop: CAWSGLSTYNEQFF. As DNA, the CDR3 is TGTGCCTGGAGTGGACTCTCCACCTACAATGAGCAGTTCTTC.